Listed here are 30 T cell receptor beta chains from one sample, sequenced in a study of T cell responses to AZD1222 COVID-19 vaccine. Profiling relied on immunoSEQ multiplex PCR, and the TCRdb table lists in-frame clones only, not all of them. The repertoire has 120,000 or so clones, 70% to 85% of them found once; the top ten carry about 25%. The source was peripheral blood, collected 28 days after the second AZD1222 dose. These receptors were collected from an adult who received the AZD1222 COVID-19 vaccine.

This clone has only one observation. DNA of the CDR3: TGTGCCAGCAGCGCGGCGACAGGGCGCTATGGCTACACCTTC. Its translation is CASSAATGRYGYTF. V usage is TRBV11-2 and J usage is TRBJ1-2; the match to TRBD1 covers 7 bases. This CDR3 is 14 amino acids long. V shed 5 bases, J shed 4 bases, and the junction held 7 bases outside the gene matches. The germline gives CDR1 SGHAT, CDR2 FQNNGV.

The table lists this clone with a few counts. The CDR3 DNA reads as TGTGCCACCAGCCGTCTATCCACGCGACCACAGGAACTCCCTAACTATGGCTACACCTTC. Amino acids: CATSRLSTRPQELPNYGYTF. The J gene is TRBJ1-2, the V gene TRBV24-1; D is possibly TRBD1 (5 bases). This CDR3 region has 20 residues. V gave up 7 bases and J gave up 0 bases, with 29 bases separating them. Per germline, CDR1 KGHDR and CDR2 SFDVKD.

The V gene is TRBV12-3 or TRBV12-4, the J gene TRBJ1-2, with unresolved D. The V end lost 6 bases, the J end lost 8 bases, and 16 bases lay between the germline ends. This CDR3 has 13 amino acids. DNA of the CDR3: TGTGCCAGCAGGTTGGGGTCTGTCGGGGGCTACACCTTC. Translation gives CASRLGSVGGYTF.

The rearrangement joins TRBV7-9 to TRBJ1-5; D is unresolved. CDR3 length equals 12 residues. The V gene lost 4 bases and the J gene lost 7 bases, with 8 bases spanning the gap. CDR1 is SEHNR and CDR2 is FQNEAQ in the germline V gene (reference sequence). The CDR3 spells CASSSYPQPQHF. The CDR3 DNA reads TGTGCCAGCAGCTCGTACCCACAGCCCCAGCATTTT.

This chain joins TRBV12-3 or TRBV12-4 and TRBJ2-5; unclear D gene. Trimming stripped 5 bases from V and 2 bases from J, with 9 bases between. The CDR3 sequence is 13 residues long. CDR3 region: CASSHPLQETQYF. CDR3 DNA sequence: TGTGCCAGCAGTCACCCCCTGCAAGAGACCCAGTACTTC.

The J gene is TRBJ2-5, the V gene TRBV7-9; 12 bases are shared with TRBD2. Germline trimming cut 5 bases from V and 5 bases from J; bases unmatched to any gene: 9. This CDR3 is built from 16 residues. The germline gives CDR1 SEHNR, CDR2 FQNEAQ (reference sequence). The CDR3 nucleotides read TGTGCCAGCAGCCGCACGGCTAGCGGGGGGGTGGAGACCCAGTACTTC. It specifies CASSRTASGGVETQYF.

This chain uses TRBV24-1 with TRBJ1-2; maybe TRBD1 (6 bases). V lost 3 bases and J 2 bases, leaving 15 bases between the germline ends. The germline CDR1 and CDR2 sequences are KGHDR and SFDVKD. CDR3 length: 16 residues. CDR3 amino acids: CATSDGQPWENYGYTF. The CDR3 DNA follows: TGTGCCACCAGTGATGGACAGCCTTGGGAAAACTATGGCTACACCTTC.

Only a few counts were recorded for this clone. The CDR3 DNA reads TGTGCCAGCAGTTACCCGGGACGGACCTACGAGCAGTACTTC. Its translation: CASSYPGRTYEQYF. The chain joins TRBV6-6 to TRBJ2-7; the D call may be TRBD1 or TRBD2 (5 bases each). Between the trimmed V and J ends, which lost 2 bases and 2 bases, there was a span of 10 bases. This CDR3 has 14 residues. The V gene's germline CDR1 is MNHNY and CDR2 SVGAGI (reference sequence).

The V call is TRBV30, the J call TRBJ1-1; D is unresolved. This CDR3 is 13 amino acids long. Germline-derived CDR1 and CDR2 are GTSNPN and SVGIG (reference sequence). V was cut by 3 bases and J by 11 bases, with 19 bases left in between. In DNA, the CDR3 is TGTGCCTGGAGCACCGCCGGCTCCAGGCGGGCTTTCTTT. It codes for CAWSTAGSRRAFF. Full variable domain (remainder filled in from reference TRBV30 and TRBJ1-1): SQTIHQWPATLVQPVGSPLSLECTVEGTSNPNLYWYRQAAGRGLQLLFYSVGIGQISSEVPQNLSASRPQDRQFILSSKKLLLSDSGFYLCAWSTAGSRRAFFGQGTRLTVV.

V gene TRBV18 combines with J gene TRBJ1-1; D is ambiguous. CDR1 is KGHSH, CDR2 LQKENI, per germline. Trimming took 3 bases from V and 0 from J, leaving 11 bases between them. CDR3 size: 15 residues. Here the CDR3 DNA reads TGTGCCAGCTCACCGCGCCGGAACATGAACACTGAAGCTTTCTTT. The encoded protein is CASSPRRNMNTEAFF.

This clone has only a few counts. The chain employs TRBV10-1 and TRBJ2-1; 8 nucleotides align to TRBD1. The CDR3 has 13 amino acids. V shed 6 bases and J 6 bases; nucleotides not matched to a gene: 4. Per germline, CDR1 WNHNN and CDR2 SYGVQD (reference sequence). CDR3 sequence (DNA): TGCGCCAGCAGCCTTGGGACAGGCAATGAGCAGTTCTTC. This encodes CASSLGTGNEQFF.

The chain is built from TRBV15 and TRBJ1-2; no firm D call. V was shortened by 0 bases and J by 8 bases, with 16 bases between the two germline ends. This CDR3 is 15 amino acids long. Germline-derived CDR1 and CDR2 are LNHNV and YYDKDF (reference sequence). CDR3 region: CATSRDPKTPGGYTF. Written as DNA, the CDR3 is TGTGCCACCAGCAGAGATCCGAAGACTCCGGGCGGCTACACCTTC.

The chain combines TRBV5-1 with TRBJ2-1; no definite D call. Germline V gene sequence: CDR1 SGHRS, CDR2 YFSETQ. Deletions cut 1 base from V and 4 bases from J, with 9 bases between. The CDR3 runs to 14 residues. CDR3 in DNA: TGCGCCAGCAGCTTGTTAGTGGGTTACAATGAGCAGTTCTTC. This translates into CASSLLVGYNEQFF.

This clone came up once. The gene calls are TRBV15 and TRBJ1-1, with 11 bases matching TRBD1. The CDR3 is 15 amino acids. From germline, CDR1 is LNHNV and CDR2 YYDKDF (reference sequence). V dropped 8 bases and J dropped 5; count of bases not matched to a gene: 10. DNA of the CDR3: TGTGCCACCGGACAGGGGGCTATGGAGGGGACTGAAGCTTTCTTT. As protein: CATGQGAMEGTEAFF.

This clone has only a few counts. The chain couples TRBV5-5 to TRBJ2-2; D is unclear. The CDR3 sequence is 15 residues long. The V and J ends lost 0 bases and 6 bases respectively, with 12 bases between them. Germline-derived CDR1 and CDR2 are SGHKS and YYEKEE (reference sequence). CDR3 sequence (DNA): TGTGCCAGCAGCTTGGCAGAGCTCCTTTCCGGGGAGCTGTTTTTT. Its protein product is CASSLAELLSGELFF.

CDR3 region: CASSSGRDRESYEQYF. In DNA form, the CDR3 reads TGTGCCAGCAGCTCCGGGCGGGACAGGGAGTCCTACGAGCAGTACTTC. The rearrangement uses TRBV5-4 and TRBJ2-7; 9 bases match TRBD1. V trimming: 3 bases; J trimming: 1 base; junction bases outside the gene matches: 8. Germline V gene data show CDR1 as SGHNT and CDR2 as YYREEE (reference sequence). There are 16 residues in the CDR3. Full variable domain (outside the CDR3, taken from reference TRBV5-4 and TRBJ2-7): ETGVTQSPTHLIKTRGQQVTLRCSSQSGHNTVSWYQQALGQGPQFIFQYYREEENGRGNFPPRFSGLQFPNYSSELNVNALELDDSALYLCASSSGRDRESYEQYFGPGTRLTVT.

The CDR3, as DNA: TGTGCCAGCGTAAGGGTGAACACTGAAGCTTTCTTT. Amino acid sequence: CASVRVNTEAFF. The chain carries TRBV2 and TRBJ1-1; D not resolved. Per the germline V gene, CDR1 is SNHLY and CDR2 is FYNNEI. The germline V and J ends were trimmed by 8 bases and 0 bases, with 7 bases remaining between them. This CDR3 is 12 amino acids long.

This chain links TRBV10-1 with TRBJ2-3; D is unresolved. The CDR3 covers 13 residues. The germline V gene encodes CDR1 WNHNN and CDR2 SYGVQD (reference sequence). V lost 6 bases, J lost 1 base, and 8 bases lay in between. In nucleotides, the CDR3 is TGCGCCAGCAGCTACATGCGCACAGATACGCAGTATTTT. Translation: CASSYMRTDTQYF.

The chain uses TRBV5-1 and TRBJ1-2, with 7 bases fitting TRBD1. Germline V gene data show CDR1 as SGHRS and CDR2 as YFSETQ. V lost 4 bases to trimming and J lost 8 bases; unmatched junction nucleotides: 8. This CDR3 has 13 amino acids. The CDR3 protein is CASSIRGASGYTF. The CDR3 DNA follows: TGCGCCAGCAGCATCAGGGGGGCGTCAGGCTACACCTTC.

V usage is TRBV14 and J usage is TRBJ2-2; D remains unclear. Trimming took 2 bases from V and 1 from J, leaving 5 bases between them. Per the germline V gene, CDR1 is SGHDN and CDR2 is FVKESK. The CDR3 runs 14 residues. CDR3 sequence reads: CASSQKVNTGELFF. In nucleotides, the CDR3 is TGTGCCAGCAGCCAAAAAGTGAACACCGGGGAGCTGTTTTTT.

Worth noting for this clone: The same CDR3 arises from other DNA sequences in this sample as well. The CDR3, as DNA: TGTGCCAGCAGCCAGAGCGGCGGGGGCCCTTACAATGAGCAGTTCTTC. It codes for CASSQSGGGPYNEQFF. The gene calls are TRBV3-1 (or the pseudogene TRBV3-2) and TRBJ2-1; D might be TRBD2 (7 bases). This CDR3 has 16 amino acids. The V gene's germline CDR1 is LGHDT and CDR2 YNNKEL (reference sequence). The V and J ends lost 3 bases and 4 bases respectively, with 16 bases between them.

The chain employs TRBV10-3 and TRBJ1-1, with no clear D. The CDR3 spans 15 residues. V lost 0 bases to trimming and J lost 3 bases, with 11 bases between them. Germline V gene lookup returns CDR1 ENHRY and CDR2 SYGVKD. CDR3 sequence (DNA): TGTGCCATCAGTGAGTCGATCTCCTCGTACACTGAAGCTTTCTTT. Protein: CAISESISSYTEAFF.

The V call is TRBV19, the J call TRBJ1-1; D possibly corresponds to TRBD1 (5 bases). From germline, CDR1 is LNHDA and CDR2 SQIVND (reference sequence). V was clipped by 3 bases and J by 3 bases, with 14 bases between them. The CDR3 loop spans 15 amino acids. The CDR3 sequence is CASSMQSQGDTEAFF. The CDR3 bases are TGTGCCAGTAGTATGCAGTCGCAGGGAGACACTGAAGCTTTCTTT.

The chain has TRBV5-5 and TRBJ1-1; a weak D match, TRBD1 (5 bases). Per the germline V gene, CDR1 is SGHKS and CDR2 is YYEKEE (reference sequence). Trimming removed 0 bases at V and 5 bases at J, with 11 bases between. The CDR3 covers 14 residues. The CDR3, as DNA: TGTGCCAGCAGCTTGGGGCAGGGTTGGACTGAAGCTTTCTTT. Protein: CASSLGQGWTEAFF.

CDR3: CASSLRTAGGSADTQYF. The CDR3 DNA sequence: TGTGCCAGCAGCCTAAGGACAGCGGGGGGTTCAGCAGATACGCAGTATTTT. The genes are TRBV3-1 (or the pseudogene TRBV3-2) and TRBJ2-3; TRBD2 aligns across 9 bases. Germline-derived CDR1 and CDR2 are LGHDT and YNNKEL (reference sequence). The CDR3 runs to 17 residues. V was pared by 4 bases and J by 4 bases, with 12 bases of the junction left unmatched.

This chain links TRBV6-1 with TRBJ2-7, with a weak D call TRBD1 (5 bases). This CDR3 is built from 14 residues. CDR1 and CDR2 from the germline V gene are MNHNS and SASEGT. V gave up 0 bases and J gave up 0 bases, with 6 bases separating them. In DNA form, the CDR3 reads TGTGCCAGCAGTGAAGCGGGGCCCTCCTACGAGCAGTACTTC. This codes for CASSEAGPSYEQYF.

In nucleotides, the CDR3 is TGTGCCAGCAGCGTAAGCCGGACAGGGAGTAGCACTGAAGCTTTCTTT. Residues: CASSVSRTGSSTEAFF. V gene TRBV9 combines with J gene TRBJ1-1; 8 positions agree with TRBD1. The CDR3 loop spans 16 amino acids. Germline V lookup: CDR1 SGDLS, CDR2 YYNGEE. The J segment lost 4 bases and the V segment lost 1 base, leaving 9 bases of the junction unmatched.

The chain couples TRBV2 to TRBJ2-5; possibly TRBD2 for D (6 bases). This CDR3 spans 13 amino acids. Between the trimmed V and J ends, which lost 4 bases and 5 bases, there was a span of 11 bases. Per germline, CDR1 SNHLY and CDR2 FYNNEI. DNA for the CDR3: TGTGCCAGCAGTGGGACTATTCTGGAGACCCAGTACTTC. The encoded protein is CASSGTILETQYF. Using reference TRBV2 and TRBJ2-5 for the parts outside the CDR3, the full variable domain is EPEVTQTPSHQVTQMGQEVILRCVPISNHLYFYWYRQILGQKVEFLVSFYNNEISEKSEIFDDQFSVERPDGSNFTLKIRSTKLEDSAMYFCASSGTILETQYFGPGTRLLVL.

This rearrangement joins TRBV11-2 to TRBJ2-7; 7 positions match TRBD1. V was pared by 0 bases and J by 7 bases, with 3 bases of the junction left unmatched. CDR3 size: 13 residues. CDR1 SGHAT and CDR2 FQNNGV come from the germline V gene. CDR3 sequence: CASSLDRGREQYF. In DNA form, the CDR3 reads TGTGCCAGCAGCTTAGATAGGGGGCGTGAGCAGTACTTC.

This clone was detected only once. The V call is TRBV11-2, the J call TRBJ2-2, with 7 bases fitting TRBD1. The CDR3 loop spans 15 amino acids. Looked up from germline, CDR1 is SGHAT and CDR2 is FQNNGV. V trimming: 6 bases; J trimming: 5 bases; junction bases outside the gene matches: 9. As DNA, the CDR3 is TGTGCCAGCAGTTCCGGGACAGTCTATACCGGGGAGCTGTTTTTT. Translation gives CASSSGTVYTGELFF.